The TCR beta chain described here comes from a study of shared clonotypes between healthy human individuals. The split of CD4+ cells yielded CD45RA+ naive and CD45RA-negative memory subsets. Replicate PCRs from sorted subsets contained roughly 190 ng DNA, which is around 30,000 T cell genomes. Produced via immunoSEQ multiplex PCR; TCRdb's table is partial and in-frame only. Of around 1.1 million clones listed, around 78% are singletons. Between the trimmed V and J ends, which lost 4 bases and 2 bases, there was a span of 14 bases. Germline V gene lookup returns CDR1 ENHRY and CDR2 SYGVKD. CDR3 size: 15 residues.

The origin of this receptor is a man between 18 and 35 years old in good health. Some clones in this sample may be carry-over from other donors' samples. The sample was memory CD4+ T cells from PBMCs. Subset denoted: CD45RA-negative fraction. The chain couples TRBV10-3 to TRBJ2-5; D might be TRBD1 (6 bases). CDR3 amino acids: CAISAPTGAQETQYF. As DNA, the CDR3 is TGTGCCATCAGTGCCCCGACAGGAGCTCAAGAGACCCAGTACTTC.